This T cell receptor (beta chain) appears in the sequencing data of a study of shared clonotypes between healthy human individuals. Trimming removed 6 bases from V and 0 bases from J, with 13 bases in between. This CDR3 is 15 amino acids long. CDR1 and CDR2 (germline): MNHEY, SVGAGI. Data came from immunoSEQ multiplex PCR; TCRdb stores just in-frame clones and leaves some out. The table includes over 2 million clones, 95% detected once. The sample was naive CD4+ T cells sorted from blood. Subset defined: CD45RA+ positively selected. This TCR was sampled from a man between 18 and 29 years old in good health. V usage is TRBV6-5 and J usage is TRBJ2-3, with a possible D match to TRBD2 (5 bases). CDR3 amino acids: CASSPGLPSTDTQYF. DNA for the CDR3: TGTGCCAGCAGCCCCGGACTCCCTAGCACAGATACGCAGTATTTT.